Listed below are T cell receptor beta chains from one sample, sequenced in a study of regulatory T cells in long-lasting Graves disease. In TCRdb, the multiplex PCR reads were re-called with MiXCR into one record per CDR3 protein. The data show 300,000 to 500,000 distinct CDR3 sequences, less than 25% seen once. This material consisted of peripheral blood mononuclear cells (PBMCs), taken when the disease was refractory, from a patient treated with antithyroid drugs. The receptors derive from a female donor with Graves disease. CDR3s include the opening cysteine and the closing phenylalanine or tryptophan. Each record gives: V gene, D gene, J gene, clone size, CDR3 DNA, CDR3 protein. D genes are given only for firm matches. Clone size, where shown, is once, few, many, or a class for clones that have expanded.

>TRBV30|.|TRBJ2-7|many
TGTGCCTGGAGGGGACCGCGGGGCGAGCAGTACTTC
CAWRGPRGEQYF
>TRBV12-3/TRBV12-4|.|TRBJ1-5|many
TGTGCCAGCAGTTTTATCGGGGAGCTCAATCAGCCCCAGCATTTT
CASSFIGELNQPQHF
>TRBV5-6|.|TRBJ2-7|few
TGTGCCAGCAGCCATACTGGAGGGACAAACTTCTCCTACGAGCAGTACTTC
CASSHTGGTNFSYEQYF
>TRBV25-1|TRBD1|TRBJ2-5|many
TGTGCCAGCAGTGAAGGTGGACAGGGAGAGACCCAGTACTTC
CASSEGGQGETQYF
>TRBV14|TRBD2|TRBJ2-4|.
TGTGCCAGCAGCCACGAGGGACTAGCGGTAGGAGCCAAAAACATTCAGTACTTC
CASSHEGLAVGAKNIQYF
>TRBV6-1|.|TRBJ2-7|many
TGTGCCAGCAGTCTCGGTACTCCGACGATTTACGAGCAGTACTTC
CASSLGTPTIYEQYF
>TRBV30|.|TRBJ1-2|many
TGTGCCTGGAGTTCCCCGATCGGTTATGGCTACACCTTC
CAWSSPIGYGYTF
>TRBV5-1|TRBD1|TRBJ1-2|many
TGCGCCAGCAGCTTGGCCGAAGGGGGCCGTGGCTACACCTTC
CASSLAEGGRGYTF
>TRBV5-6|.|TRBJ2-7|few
TGTGCCAGCAGCTTGAGAGGTCCGGGAGTTTACGAGCAGTACTTC
CASSLRGPGVYEQYF
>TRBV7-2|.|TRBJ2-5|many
TGTGCCAGCAGCTTAGGGCAGGGCGGATGGGAGACCCAGTACTTC
CASSLGQGGWETQYF
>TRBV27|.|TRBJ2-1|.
TGTGCCAGCAGAAGGACCTCCGGGGCATACAATGAGCAGTTCTTC
CASRRTSGAYNEQFF
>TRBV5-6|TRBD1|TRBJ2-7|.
TGTGCCAGCAGCCTGACAGGGGGACAAGAGCAGTACTTC
CASSLTGGQEQYF